This is a list of T cell receptor beta chains from one sample in a study of OX40 agonist ivuxolimab in advanced cancers. Data came from immunoSEQ multiplex PCR; TCRdb stores just in-frame clones and leaves some out. The sample carries just over 50,000 clones, 65% to 85% recorded once. The starting material was CD4+ or CD8+ T cells sorted from blood, obtained in a trial of the OX40 agonist ivuxolimab. Receptors originate from an adult with an advanced solid tumor such as melanoma, head and neck, liver or kidney cancer. The CDR3 runs from the conserved cysteine through the conserved F or W. D genes are given only for firm matches. Size tells how often a clone was seen (once, few, many) or the class of an expanded clone, and some rows leave it out.

CDR3nt: TGTGCCAGTAGTATATGGACTAGCGGCACAGATACGCAGTATTTT; CDR3aa: CASSIWTSGTDTQYF; v_gene: TRBV19; abundance: .; j_gene: TRBJ2-3; d_gene: TRBD2
CDR3nt: TGTGCCAGCTCACCACCGACTGGAAACACCATATATTTT; CDR3aa: CASSPPTGNTIYF; v_gene: TRBV18; abundance: .; j_gene: TRBJ1-3; d_gene: .
CDR3nt: TGTGCCAGCTCACCGGTCAAGGGTCTGATCGGGGAGCTGTTTTTT; CDR3aa: CASSPVKGLIGELFF; v_gene: TRBV18; abundance: .; j_gene: TRBJ2-2; d_gene: .
CDR3nt: TGTGCCAGCAGTTCCCTTGACATTCAGTACTTC; CDR3aa: CASSSLDIQYF; v_gene: TRBV27; abundance: .; j_gene: TRBJ2-4; d_gene: .
CDR3nt: TGTGCCAGCAGCAAGGGGACGGTGGGAACTGAAGCTTTCTTT; CDR3aa: CASSKGTVGTEAFF; v_gene: TRBV7-8; abundance: .; j_gene: TRBJ1-1; d_gene: .
CDR3nt: TGCGCCAGCAGCCCTGGGACAGGGGAGCGCACCGGGGAGCTGTTTTTT; CDR3aa: CASSPGTGERTGELFF; v_gene: TRBV5-1; abundance: .; j_gene: TRBJ2-2; d_gene: TRBD1
CDR3nt: TGCGCCAGCAGCCAATTGTCCGAAATCACCTTC; CDR3aa: CASSQLSEITF; v_gene: TRBV4-1; abundance: .; j_gene: TRBJ1-2; d_gene: .
CDR3nt: TGTGCCAGCAGCTTGGGCAGGGCTAATGAAAAACTGTTTTTT; CDR3aa: CASSLGRANEKLFF; v_gene: TRBV5-4; abundance: .; j_gene: TRBJ1-4; d_gene: .
CDR3nt: TGTGCCATCAGTGAGTCGGCTAGCGGAAACACCGGGGAGCTGTTTTTT; CDR3aa: CAISESASGNTGELFF; v_gene: TRBV10-3; abundance: .; j_gene: TRBJ2-2; d_gene: TRBD2
CDR3nt: TGTGCCAGTAGGGGTTCCTCTAATGAAAAACTGTTTTTT; CDR3aa: CASRGSSNEKLFF; v_gene: TRBV19; abundance: .; j_gene: TRBJ1-4; d_gene: .
CDR3nt: TGTGCCAGCAGTGAAGGGGGCCAGTACCATGAGCAGTTCTTC; CDR3aa: CASSEGGQYHEQFF; v_gene: TRBV2; abundance: .; j_gene: TRBJ2-1; d_gene: .
CDR3nt: TGTGCCAGCCGTTCCTCAGATTCTGAAGCTTTCTTT; CDR3aa: CASRSSDSEAFF; v_gene: TRBV2; abundance: .; j_gene: TRBJ1-1; d_gene: .
CDR3nt: TGTGCCAGCAGTACCCGAGGCGGGAGTTCGCCCGAGCAGTACTTC; CDR3aa: CASSTRGGSSPEQYF; v_gene: TRBV28; abundance: .; j_gene: TRBJ2-7; d_gene: TRBD2
CDR3nt: TGTGCCAGCAGCACCGTACGCAGGGACAGACCGTACCAAGAGACCCAGTACTTC; CDR3aa: CASSTVRRDRPYQETQYF; v_gene: TRBV11-3; abundance: .; j_gene: TRBJ2-5; d_gene: TRBD1
CDR3nt: TGTGCCAGCAGTTACTCGAAACTAGCGGGGGCCTACGAGCAGTACTTC; CDR3aa: CASSYSKLAGAYEQYF; v_gene: TRBV6-5; abundance: .; j_gene: TRBJ2-7; d_gene: TRBD2
CDR3nt: TGTGCCAGCACCATGGCAGACAGGAACCTTAGGTACGAGCAGTACTTC; CDR3aa: CASTMADRNLRYEQYF; v_gene: TRBV27; abundance: .; j_gene: TRBJ2-7; d_gene: .
CDR3nt: TGTGCCAGCAGCCCAGGACTAGCGGGGGATACGCAGTATTTT; CDR3aa: CASSPGLAGDTQYF; v_gene: TRBV5-4; abundance: .; j_gene: TRBJ2-3; d_gene: TRBD2
CDR3nt: TGCGCCAGCAGCTTGGTGGGAGGGCCCCACGAGCAGTACTTC; CDR3aa: CASSLVGGPHEQYF; v_gene: TRBV5-1; abundance: few; j_gene: TRBJ2-7; d_gene: TRBD2
CDR3nt: TGTGCCTGGGGGACAATGAGGCAGTTCTTC; CDR3aa: CAWGTMRQFF; v_gene: TRBV30; abundance: .; j_gene: TRBJ2-1; d_gene: .
CDR3nt: TGTGCCAGCAGCGTAACAGGGAAGACTGAAGCTTTCTTT; CDR3aa: CASSVTGKTEAFF; v_gene: TRBV9; abundance: .; j_gene: TRBJ1-1; d_gene: .
CDR3nt: TGTGCCAGCAGCCCGCGACAGGGGGGGTACGAGCAGTACTTC; CDR3aa: CASSPRQGGYEQYF; v_gene: TRBV9; abundance: few; j_gene: TRBJ2-7; d_gene: TRBD1
CDR3nt: TGCAGCGTTGAAGATGGGGGTAACTATGGCTACACCTTC; CDR3aa: CSVEDGGNYGYTF; v_gene: TRBV29-1; abundance: .; j_gene: TRBJ1-2; d_gene: .
CDR3nt: TGCGCCAGCAGTTTGGGACTAGCGGGAGGGAATGAGCAGTTCTTC; CDR3aa: CASSLGLAGGNEQFF; v_gene: TRBV5-1; abundance: .; j_gene: TRBJ2-1; d_gene: TRBD2
CDR3nt: TGTGCCAGCAGGCTGGCGGATCAGCCCCAGCATTTT; CDR3aa: CASRLADQPQHF; v_gene: TRBV6-1; abundance: few; j_gene: TRBJ1-5; d_gene: .
CDR3nt: TGTGCCAGCAGTCCGACAAGGCTCACAGATACGCAGTATTTT; CDR3aa: CASSPTRLTDTQYF; v_gene: TRBV27; abundance: .; j_gene: TRBJ2-3; d_gene: .
CDR3nt: TGTGCCAGCAGCGGATGGACTAGCGGAGAGACCCAGTACTTC; CDR3aa: CASSGWTSGETQYF; v_gene: TRBV9; abundance: .; j_gene: TRBJ2-5; d_gene: TRBD2
CDR3nt: TGTGCCAGTAGTCTCGGCCGGGACATACTAAACATTCAGTACTTC; CDR3aa: CASSLGRDILNIQYF; v_gene: TRBV19; abundance: .; j_gene: TRBJ2-4; d_gene: .
CDR3nt: TGTGCCAGCAGCTTGGACAGGGTTTCTGGAAACACCATATATTTT; CDR3aa: CASSLDRVSGNTIYF; v_gene: TRBV11-2; abundance: .; j_gene: TRBJ1-3; d_gene: TRBD1
CDR3nt: TGTGCCAGCAGCTTTACGAGGGGTGGGAACACTGAAGCTTTCTTT; CDR3aa: CASSFTRGGNTEAFF; v_gene: TRBV5-5; abundance: .; j_gene: TRBJ1-1; d_gene: .
CDR3nt: TGTGCCAGCAGCTTAAGGGGGACCCTACTTAGCACAGATACGCAGTATTTT; CDR3aa: CASSLRGTLLSTDTQYF; v_gene: TRBV5-5; abundance: .; j_gene: TRBJ2-3; d_gene: .
CDR3nt: TGTGCCAGCAGCTTAACAGGGTCGAACACTGAAGCTTTCTTT; CDR3aa: CASSLTGSNTEAFF; v_gene: TRBV7-3; abundance: .; j_gene: TRBJ1-1; d_gene: .
CDR3nt: TGTGCCAGCAGCTCGAAGCGGGAGGGCCAGGATACGCAGTATTTT; CDR3aa: CASSSKREGQDTQYF; v_gene: TRBV5-4; abundance: .; j_gene: TRBJ2-3; d_gene: TRBD2
CDR3nt: TGTGCCAGCAGGTCTAGCGGACTTGGGGATGAGCAGTTCTTC; CDR3aa: CASRSSGLGDEQFF; v_gene: TRBV6-6; abundance: .; j_gene: TRBJ2-1; d_gene: TRBD2
CDR3nt: TGTGCCAGCAGCTTGGTTGGCGGGCAGGGTGGAGGCTACACCTTC; CDR3aa: CASSLVGGQGGGYTF; v_gene: TRBV5-4; abundance: once; j_gene: TRBJ1-2; d_gene: .
CDR3nt: TGTGCCAGCAGTTTCGGGACAGGGGTTGACTATGGCTACACCTTC; CDR3aa: CASSFGTGVDYGYTF; v_gene: TRBV6-5; abundance: .; j_gene: TRBJ1-2; d_gene: TRBD1
CDR3nt: TGTGCCAGTAGTTCGGGGACTAGCGGGAGGGCCGCGTACAGTCAGACCCAGTACTTC; CDR3aa: CASSSGTSGRAAYSQTQYF; v_gene: TRBV19; abundance: .; j_gene: TRBJ2-5; d_gene: TRBD2
CDR3nt: TGTGCCAGCACGCAAGCTTGGGGGTCCAGGGAAAAACTGTTTTTT; CDR3aa: CASTQAWGSREKLFF; v_gene: TRBV2; abundance: once; j_gene: TRBJ1-4; d_gene: .
CDR3nt: TGTGCCAGCAGTAAACAGGGGGCCTCGGCCACTGAAGCTTTCTTT; CDR3aa: CASSKQGASATEAFF; v_gene: TRBV2; abundance: .; j_gene: TRBJ1-1; d_gene: TRBD1
CDR3nt: TGTGCCAGCAGTGGATGGTCCAATGAGCAGTTCTTC; CDR3aa: CASSGWSNEQFF; v_gene: TRBV28; abundance: .; j_gene: TRBJ2-1; d_gene: .
CDR3nt: TGTGCCAGCAGCTCGGGGGGGAGCAATCAGCCCCAGCATTTT; CDR3aa: CASSSGGSNQPQHF; v_gene: TRBV21-1; abundance: .; j_gene: TRBJ1-5; d_gene: .
CDR3nt: TGCGCCAGCAGCTGGGGACTAGCGGGGGGATCGAACACCGGGGAGCTGTTTTTT; CDR3aa: CASSWGLAGGSNTGELFF; v_gene: TRBV5-1; abundance: .; j_gene: TRBJ2-2; d_gene: TRBD2
CDR3nt: TGCGCCAGCAGCTTGCCCGAAGATACGCAGTATTTT; CDR3aa: CASSLPEDTQYF; v_gene: TRBV5-1; abundance: once; j_gene: TRBJ2-3; d_gene: .
CDR3nt: TGTGCCAGCAGTCTTGGCCCAGGGTTCACCGGGGAGCTGTTTTTT; CDR3aa: CASSLGPGFTGELFF; v_gene: TRBV28; abundance: once; j_gene: TRBJ2-2; d_gene: .
CDR3nt: TGTGCCTGGAGTCTCCAAAGACCCAGACCCAATGAGCAGTTCTTC; CDR3aa: CAWSLQRPRPNEQFF; v_gene: TRBV30; abundance: .; j_gene: TRBJ2-1; d_gene: .
CDR3nt: TGCGCCAGAAAAGGGGCGGGAGGGACAAACCTCTCCTACGAGCAGTACTTC; CDR3aa: CARKGAGGTNLSYEQYF; v_gene: TRBV5-1; abundance: few; j_gene: TRBJ2-7; d_gene: TRBD2
CDR3nt: TGCGCCAGCAGCCCAACTCCCGGGACAGGGGCCTACGAGCAGTACTTC; CDR3aa: CASSPTPGTGAYEQYF; v_gene: TRBV5-1; abundance: .; j_gene: TRBJ2-7; d_gene: TRBD1
CDR3nt: TGTGCCAGCAGTGAGCTCGGGACAGGGGGCTTGAACTATGGCTACACCTTC; CDR3aa: CASSELGTGGLNYGYTF; v_gene: TRBV6-1; abundance: .; j_gene: TRBJ1-2; d_gene: TRBD1
CDR3nt: TGTGCCAGCAGTGACCACGCGGCCTACGAGCAGTACTTC; CDR3aa: CASSDHAAYEQYF; v_gene: TRBV25-1; abundance: .; j_gene: TRBJ2-7; d_gene: .
CDR3nt: TGCGCCAGCAGTGATAGCGGCGGCTCCTACAATGAGCAGTTCTTC; CDR3aa: CASSDSGGSYNEQFF; v_gene: TRBV10-2; abundance: few; j_gene: TRBJ2-1; d_gene: .
CDR3nt: TGTGCCAGCAGCTTAGGCTCCACAGATACGCAGTATTTT; CDR3aa: CASSLGSTDTQYF; v_gene: TRBV7-6; abundance: .; j_gene: TRBJ2-3; d_gene: .
CDR3nt: TGTGCCAGCAGTTACTCTCAGGGGCAAGGAAACACCATATATTTT; CDR3aa: CASSYSQGQGNTIYF; v_gene: TRBV6-6; abundance: .; j_gene: TRBJ1-3; d_gene: .
CDR3nt: TGTGCCAGCAGTTCTTCCGGGAATTATAATTCACCCCTCCACTTT; CDR3aa: CASSSSGNYNSPLHF; v_gene: TRBV28; abundance: .; j_gene: TRBJ1-6; d_gene: .
CDR3nt: TGTGCCAGCAGCGCTTTGGTAGGGTTTATGTTGAACACTGAAGCTTTCTTT; CDR3aa: CASSALVGFMLNTEAFF; v_gene: TRBV5-8; abundance: few; j_gene: TRBJ1-1; d_gene: .
CDR3nt: TGTGCCAGCAGCTTAGAGGCGACCGCTAACGAGCAGTACTTC; CDR3aa: CASSLEATANEQYF; v_gene: TRBV11-2; abundance: .; j_gene: TRBJ2-7; d_gene: .
CDR3nt: TGTGCCAGCAGCTTGAGCCGATTTGGCAACACTGAAGCTTTCTTT; CDR3aa: CASSLSRFGNTEAFF; v_gene: TRBV11-1; abundance: few; j_gene: TRBJ1-1; d_gene: .
CDR3nt: TGTGCCAGCAGCCCCGCGGCGGGGGAGACTGAAGCTTTCTTT; CDR3aa: CASSPAAGETEAFF; v_gene: TRBV7-9; abundance: .; j_gene: TRBJ1-1; d_gene: .
CDR3nt: TGTGCTAGTGGTTCCGGACAAGGGGGCTCCTACGAGCAGTACTTC; CDR3aa: CASGSGQGGSYEQYF; v_gene: TRBV12-5; abundance: .; j_gene: TRBJ2-7; d_gene: .
CDR3nt: TGTGCCAGCAGCAACCGGGACAGGGTAAGAGAGCAGTACTTC; CDR3aa: CASSNRDRVREQYF; v_gene: TRBV7-9; abundance: once; j_gene: TRBJ2-7; d_gene: TRBD1
CDR3nt: TGTGCCAGCAGATATACGGGACTAGCATCCGAGCAGTACTTC; CDR3aa: CASRYTGLASEQYF; v_gene: TRBV6-5; abundance: .; j_gene: TRBJ2-7; d_gene: TRBD2
CDR3nt: TGTGCCAGCAGCGCCCGGGACAGAGCCTACAATGAGCAGTTCTTC; CDR3aa: CASSARDRAYNEQFF; v_gene: TRBV9; abundance: .; j_gene: TRBJ2-1; d_gene: TRBD1